This TCR beta chain came from a study of T cell responses to AZD1222 COVID-19 vaccine. CDR1 and CDR2 (germline): SGHTA, FQGNSA. This CDR3 is 13 amino acids long. Between the trimmed V and J ends, which lost 5 bases and 0 bases, there was a span of 7 bases. Generated by immunoSEQ multiplex PCR, the TCRdb table keeps only in-frame clones and is missing some. Of around 180,000 clones in the sample, around 89% were seen once. Analyses pooled second doses at about 4 or about 12 weeks. Study results and limitations: Vaccine-associated CD4 TCRs spanned spike, dominant at 160-218 and 743-854. White British ancestry dominated among donors, who included more females, and clonal diversity was possibly underestimated.

As for this clone: What it binds is unknown.

Material: peripheral blood, obtained 28 days after the second AZD1222 dose. This chain uses TRBV7-2 with TRBJ1-1; D call uncertain. The TCR originated in an adult who received the AZD1222 COVID-19 vaccine. Written as DNA, the CDR3 is TGTGCCAGCAGCGCTCACATGAACACTGAAGCTTTCTTT. Amino acids: CASSAHMNTEAFF.